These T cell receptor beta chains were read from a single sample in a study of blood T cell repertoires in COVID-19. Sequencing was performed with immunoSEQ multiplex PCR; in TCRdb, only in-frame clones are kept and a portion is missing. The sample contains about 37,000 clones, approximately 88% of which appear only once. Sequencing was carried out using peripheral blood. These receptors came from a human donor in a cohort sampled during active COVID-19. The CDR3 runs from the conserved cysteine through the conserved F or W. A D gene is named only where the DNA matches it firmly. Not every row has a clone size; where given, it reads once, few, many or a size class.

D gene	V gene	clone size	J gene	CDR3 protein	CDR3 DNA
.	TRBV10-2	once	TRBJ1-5	CASSESTAVGRAQHF	TGCGCCAGCAGTGAGTCAACGGCCGTAGGGAGAGCCCAGCATTTT
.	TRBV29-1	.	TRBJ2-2	CSVEEPRGTGELFF	TGCAGCGTTGAAGAACCCAGGGGCACCGGGGAGCTGTTTTTT
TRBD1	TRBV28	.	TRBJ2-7	CASVNSAGQGRGPYEQYF	TGTGCCAGCGTAAACTCAGCGGGACAGGGGCGGGGACCCTACGAGCAGTACTTC
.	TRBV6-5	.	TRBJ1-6	CASSDSYNSPLHF	TGTGCCAGCAGCGACAGCTATAATTCACCCCTCCACTTT
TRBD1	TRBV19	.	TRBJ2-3	CASSTGTGGRDTQYF	TGTGCCAGTAGTACCGGGACAGGAGGTAGGGATACGCAGTATTTT
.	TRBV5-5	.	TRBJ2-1	CASSQRREGGYNEQFF	TGTGCCAGCAGCCAACGTAGGGAAGGGGGTTACAATGAGCAGTTCTTC
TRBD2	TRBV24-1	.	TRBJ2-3	CATSGPSGSRTDTQYF	TGTGCCACCAGTGGCCCTAGCGGGAGTCGCACAGATACGCAGTATTTT
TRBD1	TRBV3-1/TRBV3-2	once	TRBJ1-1	CASSQGRRDRGWNTEAFF	TGTGCCAGCAGCCAAGGTCGCCGGGACAGGGGTTGGAACACTGAAGCTTTCTTT
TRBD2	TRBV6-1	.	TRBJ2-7	CASSELPRRGAFYEQYF	TGTGCCAGCAGTGAGCTCCCTCGGCGGGGGGCCTTCTACGAGCAGTACTTC
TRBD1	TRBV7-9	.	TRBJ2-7	CASSPRQGAYEQYF	TGTGCCAGCAGCCCCAGACAGGGGGCCTACGAGCAGTACTTC
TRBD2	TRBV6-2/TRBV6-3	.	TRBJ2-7	CASSYGGTSSTDEQYF	TGTGCCAGCAGTTACGGGGGGACTAGCAGCACCGACGAGCAGTACTTC
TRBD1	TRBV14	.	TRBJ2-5	CASSRLTGGETQYF	TGTGCCAGCAGCCGATTGACAGGGGGAGAGACCCAGTACTTC
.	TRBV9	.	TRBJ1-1	CASSVEQRGAEAFF	TGTGCCAGCAGCGTAGAACAACGGGGGGCTGAAGCTTTCTTT
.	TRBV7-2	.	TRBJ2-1	CASSLAWGATGNEQFF	TGTGCCAGCAGCTTAGCATGGGGCGCTACCGGCAATGAGCAGTTCTTC
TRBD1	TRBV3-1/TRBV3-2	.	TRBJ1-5	CASSQVPGGGQPQHF	TGTGCCAGCAGCCAAGTCCCAGGGGGCGGTCAGCCCCAGCATTTT
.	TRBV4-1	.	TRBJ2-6	CASSPTGIGANVLTF	TGCGCCAGCAGCCCAACTGGTATAGGGGCCAACGTCCTGACTTTC
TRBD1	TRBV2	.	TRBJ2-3	CASSVDRGGTDTQYF	TGTGCCAGCAGTGTCGACAGGGGAGGCACAGATACGCAGTATTTT
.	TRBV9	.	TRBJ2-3	CASTNLIGDTQYF	TGTGCCAGCACCAACCTCATCGGGGATACGCAGTATTTT
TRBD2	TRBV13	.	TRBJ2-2	CASRPRTSGSSGELFF	TGTGCCAGCAGACCTCGGACTAGCGGGAGTTCCGGGGAGCTGTTTTTT
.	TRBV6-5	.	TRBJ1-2	CASSYSYSHGDGYTF	TGTGCCAGCAGTTACTCATACTCCCACGGGGATGGCTACACCTTC
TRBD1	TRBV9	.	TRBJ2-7	CASSHQPGTGGSYEQYF	TGTGCCAGCAGCCACCAACCCGGGACAGGGGGTTCCTACGAGCAGTACTTC
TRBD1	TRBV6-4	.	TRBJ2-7	CASSVPRGQSNEQYF	TGTGCCAGCAGTGTTCCCAGGGGGCAGAGTAACGAGCAGTACTTC
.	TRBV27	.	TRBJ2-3	CASSFDRGGWTDTQYF	TGTGCCAGCAGTTTTGACAGGGGAGGGTGGACAGATACGCAGTATTTT
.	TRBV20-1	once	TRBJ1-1	CRIRGYTEAFF	TGCAGGATCAGGGGTTACACTGAAGCTTTCTTT
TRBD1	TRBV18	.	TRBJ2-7	CASSPTGGGFYEQYF	TGTGCCAGCTCACCGACAGGGGGCGGCTTTTACGAGCAGTACTTC
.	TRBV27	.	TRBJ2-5	CASSLRGQETQYF	TGTGCCAGCAGTTTACGAGGACAAGAGACCCAGTACTTC
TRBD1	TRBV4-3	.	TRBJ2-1	CASSQDRNRGGYNEQFF	TGCGCCAGCAGCCAAGATAGGAACAGGGGTGGGTACAATGAGCAGTTCTTC
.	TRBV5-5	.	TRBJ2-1	CASSLVRLEQFF	TGTGCCAGCAGCTTGGTAAGACTCGAGCAGTTCTTC
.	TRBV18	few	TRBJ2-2	CASSLRESGELFF	TGTGCCAGCTCACTACGGGAAAGCGGGGAGCTGTTTTTT
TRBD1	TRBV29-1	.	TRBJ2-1	CSAAPGQGSYNEQFF	TGCAGCGCTGCCCCGGGACAGGGGTCCTACAATGAGCAGTTCTTC
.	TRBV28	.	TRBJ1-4	CASNPRALSNEKLFF	TGTGCCAGCAACCCGCGGGCGTTATCTAATGAAAAACTGTTTTTT
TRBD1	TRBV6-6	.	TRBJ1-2	CASIRDSGDGYTF	TGTGCCAGCATCCGGGACAGTGGAGATGGCTACACCTTC
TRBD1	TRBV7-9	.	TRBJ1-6	CASSLGQGEGPLHF	TGTGCCAGCAGCTTAGGACAGGGGGAAGGACCCCTCCACTTT
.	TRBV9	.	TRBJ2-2	CASSVEDSPTGELFF	TGTGCCAGCAGCGTAGAGGACAGCCCCACCGGGGAGCTGTTTTTT
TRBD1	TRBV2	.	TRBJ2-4	CASKDRVNIQYF	TGTGCCAGCAAGGACAGGGTGAACATTCAGTACTTC
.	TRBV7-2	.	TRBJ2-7	CASSSRDKYEQYF	TGTGCCAGCAGCTCTCGGGACAAATACGAGCAGTACTTC
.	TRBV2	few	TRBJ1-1	CASSEATAGSSFF	TGTGCCAGCAGTGAAGCGACCGCAGGGTCGTCTTTCTTT
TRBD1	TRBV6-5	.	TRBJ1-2	CASSQFRQGPNGYTF	TGTGCCAGCAGCCAATTTCGACAGGGACCAAATGGCTACACCTTC
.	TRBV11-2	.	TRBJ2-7	CASSLSAYEQYF	TGTGCCAGCAGCTTATCTGCCTACGAGCAGTACTTC
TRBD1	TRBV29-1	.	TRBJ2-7	CSVEELPGGEQYF	TGCAGCGTTGAAGAACTACCAGGGGGCGAGCAGTACTTC
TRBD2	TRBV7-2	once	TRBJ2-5	CASSPRGGGQETQYF	TGTGCCAGCAGCCCTCGCGGGGGTGGGCAAGAGACCCAGTACTTC
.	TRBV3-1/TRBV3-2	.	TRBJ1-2	CASSQELSDIYGYTF	TGTGCCAGCAGCCAAGAGCTCAGTGATATCTATGGCTACACCTTC
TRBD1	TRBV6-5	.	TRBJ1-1	CASSYSMGQGNTEAFF	TGTGCCAGCAGTTACTCGATGGGACAGGGGAACACTGAAGCTTTCTTT
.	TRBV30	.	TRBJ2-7	CAWSPAYTTPFYEQYF	TGTGCCTGGAGCCCCGCCTACACTACCCCTTTCTACGAGCAGTACTTC
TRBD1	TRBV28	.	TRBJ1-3	CASRGQHSGNTIYF	TGTGCCAGCAGGGGACAGCACTCTGGAAACACCATATATTTT
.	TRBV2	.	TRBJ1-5	CASTAERYQPQHF	TGTGCCAGCACGGCGGAGCGATATCAGCCCCAGCATTTT
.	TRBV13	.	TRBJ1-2	CASSLGRGNYGYTF	TGTGCCAGCAGCTTAGGCCGGGGGAACTATGGCTACACCTTC
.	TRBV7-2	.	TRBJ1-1	CASSLTQSNTEAFF	TGTGCCAGCAGCCTCACACAGAGCAACACTGAAGCTTTCTTT
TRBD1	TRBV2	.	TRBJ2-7	CASRDRGRSYEQYF	TGTGCCAGCAGGGACAGGGGGCGATCCTACGAGCAGTACTTC
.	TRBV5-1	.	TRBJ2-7	CASSLGQQGDYEQYF	TGCGCCAGCAGCTTGGGACAACAGGGTGACTACGAGCAGTACTTC
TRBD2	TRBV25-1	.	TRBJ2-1	CASSVSSGGADEQFF	TGTGCCAGCAGCGTATCTAGCGGGGGGGCCGATGAGCAGTTCTTC
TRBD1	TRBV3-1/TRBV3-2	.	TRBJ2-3	CASSRIRDRGIITDTQYF	TGTGCCAGCAGCCGAATACGGGACAGGGGCATCATCACAGATACGCAGTATTTT
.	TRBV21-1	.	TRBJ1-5	CAGQDYSNQPQHF	TGTGCCGGACAGGATTATAGCAATCAGCCCCAGCATTTT
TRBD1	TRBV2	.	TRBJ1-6	CASSSDRGYNSPLHF	TGTGCCAGCAGTTCCGACAGGGGCTATAATTCACCCCTCCACTTT